The T cell receptor (beta chain) under discussion was sequenced for a study of cytomegalovirus exposure and HLA in healthy donors. Researchers ran the PCR with 60 Vbeta and 13 Jbeta primers. The method was immunoSEQ multiplex PCR; TCRdb's version includes in-frame clones alone and lacks a portion of them. The table shows more than 100,000 clones, with about 75% occurring only once. A note on this clone: The antigen is undetermined.

V lost 2 bases to trimming and J lost 7 bases; unmatched junction nucleotides: 12. In germline, CDR1 is LNHDA, CDR2 SQIVND (reference sequence). The CDR3 length is 17 residues. The study sampled nominally healthy donors, though unrecorded immune exposures were likely. Study-level results: Differences between HLA loci emerged in a later analysis of TCR association rates, with DRB1 most and HLA-C fewest. The authors listed 150 to 200 TCR beta chains as cytomegalovirus-associated.

V is TRBV19 and J is TRBJ1-4; TRBD1 agrees at 8 bases. The sequence was collected from a woman in her thirties or forties in good health and CMV-seronegative. Sample: PBMCs. CDR3 coding DNA: TGTGCCAGTAGTATACGATCTTTTCAGGGGGCCGCTGAAAAACTGTTTTTT. Amino acids: CASSIRSFQGAAEKLFF.